The 2 T cell receptor beta chains below come from one sample, sequenced in a study of spatial heterogeneity in lung cancer. Time point reported: sample taken at primary tumor resection. TCRs were sequenced from unsorted whole RNA of tumor, nontumor lung or PBMC. Using its own MiXCR run on the 5' RACE reads, TCRdb lists one record per CDR3 protein. Here the sample spans 45,000 to 55,000 distinct CDR3 sequences, approximately 5% being singletons. Specimen: PBMCs, collected at surgery. Source of these receptors: a male donor with early-stage non-small cell lung cancer.

This clonotype was counted many times. The chain is built from TRBV7-9 and TRBJ1-1, with a weak D call TRBD1 (5 bases). This CDR3 is 15 amino acids long. From germline, CDR1 is SEHNR and CDR2 FQNEAQ (reference sequence). Trimming shortened V by 1 base and J by 0 bases, and 9 bases separated the two germline ends. CDR3 sequence: CASSLGSGMNTEAFF. The CDR3 nucleotides are TGTGCCAGCAGCTTAGGGTCAGGGATGAACACTGAAGCTTTCTTT.

This clonotype was counted at least ten times. The rearrangement links TRBV11-2 to TRBJ1-2; TRBD1 might be the D (5 bases). Trimming cost V 4 bases and J 8 bases, with 14 bases left between them. The CDR3 totals 13 residues. Germline CDR1 reads SGHAT; CDR2 reads FQNNGV. The CDR3 DNA reads TGTGCCAGCAGCTCGGCGCGGGGGAGGGGCTACACCTTC. It translates to CASSSARGRGYTF.